One TCR beta chain is described in this entry. This clone was found a few times. Its antigen is not yet known. A read error may produce the germline difference seen at one junction end. This specimen comes from a study of Tregs in tolerant kidney transplant recipients (dated by TCRdb to the late 2010s). For the wider study: The transplants used related donors with nonmyeloablative bone marrow transplantation, and mixed chimerism in the human trials was transient. The study used TCRbeta sequencing to identify donor-specific regulatory T cells before combined kidney and bone marrow transplantation, then tracked those cells after transplant. What the study reported, not specific to this receptor: Because the study included only a small number of patients, the results must be confirmed in larger populations and under other immunosuppression protocols. Biological reproducibility was not directly addressed, though technical replication error appeared minimal. Because the PCR primers were changed over time for some patients, nucleotide-level comparison could not be performed across the samples from those patients. Expanding Tregs with activated donor B cells appeared to identify the most biologically relevant and donor-specific TCRbeta repertoire. In tolerant patients, donor-specific Tregs expanded more than Tregs overall, which suggests antigen-driven rather than nonspecific expansion.

Genomic DNA was extracted from sorted cells with the QIAGEN DNeasy Blood and Tissue Kit for TCRbeta CDR3 sequencing. High-throughput TCRbeta CDR3 sequencing, which included PCR amplification with bias correction and internal controls, was done commercially through immunoSEQ. Per the source publication's procedure: A unique productive TCRbeta sequence was defined by the CDR3 nucleotide sequence when primers matched, and otherwise by the CDR3 amino acid sequence together with the Vbeta and Jbeta genes. Sorting error was corrected by removing sequences shared between sorted populations at a frequency ratio of 2:1 or less, and the remaining shared sequences were assigned to the higher population. A sequence counted as donor-reactive if, in CFSE-low cells, the sequence had a frequency of at least 0.01% and was expanded at least 5-fold compared with unstimulated cells. Jensen-Shannon divergence, calculated on the top 100 TCRbeta sequences ranked by frequency, was used to quantify repertoire divergence. For samples with multiple sequencing runs, sorting error was corrected separately for each run before the runs were pooled. This immuneACCESS table, as held by TCRdb, lists in-frame sequences with V and J called but not all clones. Of the missing ones, under half trace to an unresolved V gene in checked studies; the others have no known cause. V and J calls and clone size follow that table, whereas D and trimming were derived from the DNA. Counted in this sample were tens of thousands of clones; approximately 94% of them appeared once. Of the sample, approximately 0.48% is held by the ten largest clones.

Taken from the germline V gene, the CDR1 and CDR2 loops are MGHDK and SYGVNS. There are 15 amino acids in the CDR3, from cysteine to phenylalanine inclusive. Of the read, only the CDR3 DNA is kept; its 45 bases are in frame from base 1. The sample's time point label, decoded: blood sample drawn before combined kidney and bone marrow transplant. Unstimulated Tregs (CD4+CD25+CD127-), CD4+ non-Tregs (CD4+CD25-), CD4 and CD8 cells were FACS-sorted from thawed PBMCs. The patients were a few recipients of combined kidney and bone marrow transplants from the ITN036ST trial, and samples were available only from these trial subjects. Healthy control blood was processed by Ficoll density gradient to PBMCs and cryopreserved; patient PBMCs were collected before and after transplant.

This TCR came from a human donor who received a combined kidney and bone marrow transplant. The sequence links TRBV25-1 to TRBJ2-7, with 7 junctional bases fitting TRBD1. The input for sequencing was CD4+ T cells from blood, taken before the transplant. The CDR3 is CASSESGTASYEQYF. The base sequence is TGTGCCAGCAGCGAATCCGGGACAGCATCCTACGAGCAGTACTTC.